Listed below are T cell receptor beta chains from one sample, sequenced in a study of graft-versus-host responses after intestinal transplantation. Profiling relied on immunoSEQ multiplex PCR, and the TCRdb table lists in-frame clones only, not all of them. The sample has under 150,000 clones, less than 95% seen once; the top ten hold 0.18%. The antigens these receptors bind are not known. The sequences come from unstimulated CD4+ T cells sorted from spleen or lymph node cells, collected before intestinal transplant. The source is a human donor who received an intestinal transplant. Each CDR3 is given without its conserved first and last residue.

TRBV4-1 ASSQAPNPTYEQY
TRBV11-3 ASSYLRLAGDGTGELF
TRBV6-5 ASIQGRNTEAF
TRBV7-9 ASRAGQPNTGELF
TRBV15 ATSREGTGTTYEQY
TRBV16 ASSQLREVEQY
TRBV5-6 ASSLAGGAGTGELF
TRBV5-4 ASSSPFLGPGNYGYT
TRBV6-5 ASSAQFTDTQY
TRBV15 ATSRDMGQGARNEQF
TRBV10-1 ASSEGGENIQY
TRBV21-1 ASSTSGTAREKLF
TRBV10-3 AISPGGSANEKLF
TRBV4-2 ASGQGTSGQWDEQF
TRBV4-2 ASSQVQGNQPQH
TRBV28 ASRYTGGSPYEQY
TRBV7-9 ASSFPIRGANVLT
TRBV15 ATSRDQVVSQPQH
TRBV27 ASSLTEDRLYGYT
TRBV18 ASSPRNEKLF
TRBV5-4 ASSSQAAPNEQF
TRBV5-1 ASSSRLAGPYNEQF
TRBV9 ASSARLAYYTSTDTQY
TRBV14 ASSPGLAGYNEQF
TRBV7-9 ASSSPGRGGETQY
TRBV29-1 SVYRVDYGYT
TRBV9 ASSYRAGLGTDTQY
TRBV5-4 ASSRGAAGPEKLF
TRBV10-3 AISSLTSGGSNTGELF
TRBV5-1 ASSLTGQGVGTEAF
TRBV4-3 ASSTRQANVLT
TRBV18 ASSFTGNRETQY
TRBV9 ASSVAPAGGSYEQY
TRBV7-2 ASSLGQVSNQPQH